This entry lists 10 T cell receptor beta chains sequenced from one sample in a study of Ad26.COV2.S vaccination and SARS-CoV-2 variants. TCRdb's table, derived via immunoSEQ multiplex PCR, lists solely in-frame clones and lacks some. The sample yields around 320,000 clones, more than 75% seen once. Sample treatment: approximately 18 received Ad26.COV2.S at low or high dose, single or two shots; 5 received placebo; per-sample allocation not given. The investigators took samples on day 63 after the first vaccine or placebo injection. Sample: peripheral blood, taken in a trial of Ad26.COV2.S vaccine versus placebo. The receptor source for this set is a person aged 18-60 years who received the Ad26.COV2.S COVID-19 vaccine or a placebo.

This sequence joins TRBV20-1 and TRBJ1-5, with TRBD1 as a possible D gene (6 bases). The CDR3 is 16 amino acids. Trimming removed 3 bases at V and 0 bases at J, with 15 bases between. The V gene's germline CDR1 is DFQATT and CDR2 SNEGSKA (reference sequence). This CDR3 is CSASPGALYSNQPQHF. Written as DNA, the CDR3 is TGCAGTGCTAGTCCAGGGGCACTATATAGCAATCAGCCCCAGCATTTT.

The chain couples TRBV11-2 to TRBJ1-4; D gene ambiguous. CDR1 and CDR2 from the germline V gene are SGHAT and FQNNGV. With 5 bases removed from V and 5 bases from J, the gap between germline ends came to 3 bases. The CDR3 runs 11 residues. CDR3 amino acids: CASSVNEKLFF. The CDR3 DNA reads TGTGCCAGCAGCGTAAATGAAAAACTGTTTTTT.

The CDR3 DNA reads as TGCAGCGTTGAAGTGGGGACAGGGCTAGGCTACACCTTC. Translation: CSVEVGTGLGYTF. The V and J genes are TRBV29-1 and TRBJ1-2; TRBD1 aligns across 9 bases. There are 13 residues in the CDR3. V shed 1 base and J 8 bases; nucleotides not matched to a gene: 5. Per germline, CDR1 SQVTM and CDR2 ANQGSEA.

DNA of the CDR3: TGTGCCAGCAGCCAAGATGGGGGCGGGGAGCAGTACTTC. It is translated as CASSQDGGGEQYF. The chain has TRBV4-2 and TRBJ2-7; D is possibly TRBD1 (6 bases). Germline CDR1 reads LGHNA; CDR2 reads YNFKEQ. This CDR3 region has 13 residues. The V end was cut by 0 bases, the J end by 7 bases, with 10 bases between.

The chain is built from TRBV3-1 (or the pseudogene TRBV3-2) and TRBJ2-5, with a tentative D call TRBD1 (6 bases). The CDR3 loop spans 12 amino acids. The ends were cut back, 8 bases at V and 5 bases at J, with 12 bases in the middle. Germline V gene sequence: CDR1 LGHDT, CDR2 YNNKEL (reference sequence). CDR3 coding DNA: TGTGCCAGCTCGACAGGAGCTGAGACCCAGTACTTC. This sequence encodes CASSTGAETQYF.

The chain joins TRBV7-3 to TRBJ1-2; 11 bases align to TRBD1. The germline V gene encodes CDR1 SGHTA and CDR2 FQGTGA. With V trimmed by 0 bases and J by 8 bases, 8 bases remained unmatched. The CDR3 has 16 amino acids. CDR3 sequence (DNA): TGTGCCAGCAGCTTAACCCCGGACAGGGGGCTACACGGCTACACCTTC. Its translation is CASSLTPDRGLHGYTF.

This clone was observed a single time. This chain links TRBV3-1 (or the pseudogene TRBV3-2) with TRBJ2-7; a possible D gene is TRBD2 (6 bases). V lost 8 bases and J lost 3, with 14 bases in between. The germline V gene encodes CDR1 LGHDT and CDR2 YNNKEL (reference sequence). This CDR3 region has 13 residues. The CDR3 is CASARGSGYEQYF. CDR3 nucleotide sequence: TGTGCCAGCGCCCGGGGGAGCGGCTACGAGCAGTACTTC.

V usage is TRBV4-3 and J usage is TRBJ1-2; D remains unclear. The V end lost 0 bases, the J end lost 1 base, and 12 bases lay between the germline ends. The CDR3 has 16 residues. Per germline, CDR1 LGHNA and CDR2 YSLEER. CDR3 DNA: TGCGCCAGCAGCCAAGATTTTCCAGCTGTTAACTATGGCTACACCTTC. Protein: CASSQDFPAVNYGYTF.

DNA for the CDR3: TGTGCCAGCTCACCACCTATTTCTAATGAGCAGTTCTTC. This codes for CASSPPISNEQFF. The chain is built from TRBV18 and TRBJ2-1; D gene uncertain. The CDR3 sequence is 13 residues long. V was clipped by 0 bases and J by 7 bases, with 7 bases between them. CDR1 and CDR2 from the germline V gene are KGHSH and LQKENI.

This clone was seen once. The chain links TRBV13 to TRBJ1-4; TRBD1 aligns across 8 bases. The V segment lost 4 bases and the J segment 8 bases; nucleotides outside the gene matches: 18. The CDR3 runs to 18 residues. Germline values: CDR1 PRHDT, CDR2 FYEKMQ (reference sequence). Written as DNA, the CDR3 is TGTGCCAGCAGCTCACTCCCAACTACAGGGGGTTATGGAGAAAAACTGTTTTTT. Its protein product is CASSSLPTTGGYGEKLFF.